The 22 T cell receptor beta chains listed next were all sequenced from one sample in a study of T-cell reconstitution after alpha-beta-depleted transplantation in children. The authors prepared the TCRbeta library with unique molecular identifiers. TCRdb itself ran the PCR reads through MiXCR, one entry per CDR3 protein. The sample yields fewer than 150,000 distinct CDR3 sequences, 20% to 25% seen once. Sample: PBMCs, mostly from graft donor cells, taken 180 days after TCRalphabeta/CD19-depleted stem cell transplant. The source is a male patient aged 2-9 years who had a stem cell transplant for chronic granulomatous disease, so the T cells may come from the graft donor.

This clonotype was observed a handful of times. The V and J genes are TRBV20-1 and TRBJ2-4; D is perhaps TRBD2 (5 bases). CDR3 length equals 15 residues. Germline CDR1 is DFQATT and CDR2 is SNEGSKA (reference sequence). V gave up 0 bases and J gave up 1 base, with 10 bases separating them. The CDR3 loop is CSARDWRAAKNIQYF. The CDR3 nucleotides read TGCAGTGCTAGAGATTGGCGGGCGGCCAAAAACATTCAGTACTTC.

The genes are TRBV28 and TRBJ1-2; D not certain. Per the germline V gene, CDR1 is MDHEN and CDR2 is SYDVKM. This CDR3 comprises 13 residues. The V end lost 10 bases, the J end lost 4 bases, and 16 bases lay between the germline ends. The CDR3 loop is CAMGPPHLYGYTF. The CDR3 DNA follows: TGTGCCATGGGCCCCCCGCACCTCTATGGCTACACCTTC.

This clonotype appeared many times. The chain is built from TRBV12-3 or TRBV12-4 and TRBJ2-1; D call uncertain. Trimming shortened V by 6 bases and J by 10 bases, and 10 bases separated the two germline ends. CDR3 length: 11 residues. The DNA of the CDR3 is TGTGCCAGCAGCCCCTTAGGGGAGCAGTTCTTC. Translated: CASSPLGEQFF.

The chain couples TRBV6-4 to TRBJ2-1; maybe TRBD1 (7 bases). Trimming left V 3 bases short and J 2 bases short, with 14 bases between. The CDR3 consists of 16 residues. The germline V gene encodes CDR1 MRHNA and CDR2 SNTAGT. CDR3 in amino acids: CASSDQGGDTYNEQFF. The CDR3 nucleotides read TGTGCCAGCAGTGATCAGGGGGGTGATACCTACAATGAGCAGTTCTTC.

Ten or more counts support this clonotype. The chain has TRBV7-2 and TRBJ2-1; D not resolved. V was shortened by 4 bases and J by 3 bases, with 4 bases between the two germline ends. There are 12 residues in the CDR3. The germline gives CDR1 SGHTA, CDR2 FQGNSA. The CDR3 here is CASSYYYNEQFF. DNA for the CDR3: TGTGCCAGCAGCTACTACTACAATGAGCAGTTCTTC.

The chain recombines TRBV7-6 with TRBJ2-1; D remains ambiguous. This CDR3 contains 18 residues. Germline CDR1 and CDR2: SGHVS and FNYEAQ. Trimming pared 0 bases from V and 0 bases from J, leaving 15 bases between. The CDR3 loop reads CASSLAPLPTSSYNEQFF. CDR3 nucleotides: TGTGCCAGCAGCTTAGCGCCATTACCCACGTCCTCCTACAATGAGCAGTTCTTC.

This CDR3 is CASSLTNSGPTDTQYF. The CDR3, as DNA: TGCGCCAGCAGCTTGACCAATAGCGGTCCCACAGATACGCAGTATTTT. The chain links TRBV5-1 to TRBJ2-3, with D possibly being TRBD2 (6 bases). Trimming removed 1 base at V and 2 bases at J, with 14 bases between. This CDR3 is built from 16 residues. Germline V lookup: CDR1 SGHRS, CDR2 YFSETQ.

This clonotype was seen many times. The J gene is TRBJ1-1, the V gene TRBV5-1; no clear D gene. Between the trimmed V and J ends, which lost 0 bases and 1 base, there was a span of 7 bases. CDR1 is SGHRS, CDR2 YFSETQ, per germline. CDR3 length: 14 residues. The CDR3 is CASSLDAGNTEAFF. Written as DNA, the CDR3 is TGCGCCAGCAGCTTGGATGCAGGGAACACTGAAGCTTTCTTT.

This clonotype was counted many times. The chain recombines TRBV7-2 with TRBJ2-1; no reliable D call. CDR1 is SGHTA, CDR2 FQGNSA, per germline. The CDR3 is made up of 18 amino acids. The V gene lost 1 base and the J gene lost 5 bases, with 21 bases spanning the gap. This CDR3 is CASSLVRSTRSGHNEQFF. DNA for the CDR3: TGTGCCAGCAGCTTAGTGAGGTCCACTCGGTCGGGCCACAATGAGCAGTTCTTC. Variable domain in full (rest from reference TRBV7-2 and TRBJ2-1): GAGVSQSPSNKVTEKGKDVELRCDPISGHTALYWYRQSLGQGLEFLIYFQGNSAPDKSGLPSDRFSAERTGGSVSTLTIQRTQQEDSAVYLCASSLVRSTRSGHNEQFFGPGTRLTVL.

This clonotype has only a few counts. This rearrangement joins TRBV6-5 to TRBJ1-1; 7 nucleotides agree with TRBD1. V dropped 2 bases and J dropped 5; count of bases not matched to a gene: 5. Per germline, CDR1 MNHEY and CDR2 SVGAGI. The CDR3 totals 14 residues. The CDR3, as DNA: TGTGCCAGCAGTTACACAGGGGAGAGTACTGAAGCTTTCTTT. Translated, it gives CASSYTGESTEAFF.

This clonotype occurred a few times. CDR3 nucleotides: TGTGCCAGCAAACTAGCGGGCTCCACAGATACGCAGTATTTT. Protein product: CASKLAGSTDTQYF. The V call is TRBV28, the J call TRBJ2-3, with 9 bases aligning to TRBD2. V trimming: 7 bases; J trimming: 2 bases; junction bases outside the gene matches: 4. In germline, CDR1 is MDHEN, CDR2 SYDVKM. The CDR3 contains 14 residues.

This clonotype was seen repeatedly, ten times or more. This chain joins TRBV20-1 and TRBJ2-1; TRBD2 matches 10 bases. The CDR3 covers 14 residues. In germline, CDR1 is DFQATT, CDR2 SNEGSKA (reference sequence). Trimming took 3 bases from V and 6 from J; bases not matched to a gene: 5. The CDR3 coding sequence is TGCAGTGCTAGGGATAGCGGGAGGCTCAATGAGCAGTTCTTC. This encodes CSARDSGRLNEQFF.

This clonotype was seen at least ten times. The chain is built from TRBV12-3 or TRBV12-4 and TRBJ2-1; 7 bases agree with TRBD1. CDR3 length: 14 amino acids. Trimming removed 9 bases from V and 15 bases from J; junction bases left unmatched: 20. The CDR3 DNA reads as TGTGCCAGTTCCAAAGGGGGCACATACCACCCCCTGTTCTTC. It codes for CASSKGGTYHPLFF.

This rearrangement joins TRBV7-6 to TRBJ1-1; D is perhaps TRBD1 (5 bases). This CDR3 region has 12 residues. V was shortened by 2 bases and J by 11 bases, with 12 bases between the two germline ends. Germline V gene data show CDR1 as SGHVS and CDR2 as FNYEAQ. CDR3 sequence reads: CASSLKGVVAFF. The CDR3, as DNA: TGTGCCAGCAGCTTAAAAGGGGTAGTTGCTTTCTTT.

With respect to this clonotype: A read error may account for a junction end that differs from germline. This chain joins TRBV28 and TRBJ2-1; 7 bases are a match to TRBD2. Germline V gene lookup returns CDR1 MDHEN and CDR2 SYDVKM. This CDR3 contains 13 residues. The CDR3 bases are TGTGCCAGCAGTTTGGGACTACACAATGAGCATTTCTTC. Its protein is CASSLGLHNEHFF.

This sequence joins TRBV15 and TRBJ1-6; D uncertain. The CDR3 is 16 residues long. The ends were cut back, 0 bases at V and 5 bases at J, with 11 bases in the middle. Germline CDR1 is LNHNV and CDR2 is YYDKDF (reference sequence). CDR3 DNA: TGTGCCACCAGCAGAGATCGAGGGCAACATAATTCACCCCTCCACTTT. It codes for CATSRDRGQHNSPLHF.

This clonotype appeared a few times. CDR3 sequence: CSTRLEDYNEQFF. As DNA, the CDR3 is TGCAGTACCCGACTAGAAGACTACAATGAGCAGTTCTTC. The chain is built from TRBV20-1 and TRBJ2-1; D perhaps matches TRBD2 (6 bases). V gave up 8 bases and J gave up 3 bases, with 14 bases separating them. Germline CDR1 DFQATT, CDR2 SNEGSKA (reference sequence). The CDR3 sequence is 13 residues long.

The chain joins TRBV5-6 to TRBJ1-1, with TRBD1 as a possible D gene (6 bases). The V end was cut by 1 base, the J end by 5 bases, with 15 bases between. The CDR3 has 15 amino acids. Looked up from germline, CDR1 is SGHDT and CDR2 is YYEEEE. CDR3 bases: TGTGCCAGCAGCTTGAGGAGCTGGGGGCGAACTGAAGCTTTCTTT. Its protein is CASSLRSWGRTEAFF.

CDR3 sequence: CASSLTGINTEAFF. Written as DNA, the CDR3 is TGTGCCAGCTCATTGACAGGGATTAACACTGAAGCTTTCTTT. This chain joins TRBV18 and TRBJ1-1; 7 positions match TRBD1. V shed 5 bases and J 2 bases; nucleotides not matched to a gene: 5. CDR1 KGHSH and CDR2 LQKENI come from the germline V gene. The CDR3 consists of 14 residues.

This clonotype was detected ten times or more. V is TRBV6-5 and J is TRBJ2-7, with D unresolved. V lost 5 bases to trimming and J lost 3 bases, with 5 bases between them. Germline lookup yields CDR1 MNHEY and CDR2 SVGAGI. CDR3 length: 11 amino acids. Here the CDR3 reads CASSDVYEQYF. CDR3 nucleotide sequence: TGTGCCAGCAGTGATGTCTACGAGCAGTACTTC.

This clonotype showed up just a few times. This chain links TRBV29-1 with TRBJ2-7; D perhaps matches TRBD2 (6 bases). Germline V CDR1 and CDR2: SQVTM, ANQGSEA. Deletions cut 5 bases from V and 8 bases from J, with 28 bases between. The CDR3 runs to 16 residues. The CDR3: CSVLRGPVTAGGKQYF. In DNA, the CDR3 is TGCAGCGTTTTAAGGGGCCCCGTTACCGCCGGAGGGAAGCAGTACTTC.

This chain joins TRBV20-1 and TRBJ1-6; 9 nucleotides line up with TRBD1. The CDR3 is 14 residues long. V lost 3 bases and J lost 7; bases outside the gene matches: 4. Germline V gene sequence: CDR1 DFQATT, CDR2 SNEGSKA (reference sequence). The CDR3 bases are TGCAGTGCTAGGGGACAGGGAGGGAATTCACCCCTCCACTTT. This gives the protein CSARGQGGNSPLHF.